The present T cell receptor beta chain was sequenced within a study of OX40 agonist ivuxolimab in advanced cancers. Study-wide background: Cohort: 82.7% men, mean age approximately 64, aged about 23 to 80.

Libraries were prepared by immunoSEQ multiplex PCR; TCRdb keeps only in-frame clonotypes and omits some of them. The data contain around 36,000 clones, around four fifths of them singletons. Autoimmune disease history or systemic immunosuppression led to patients being barred. This receptor was taken from an adult with an advanced solid tumor such as melanoma, head and neck, liver or kidney cancer. Sequences were derived from CD4+ or CD8+ T cells sorted from blood, sampled in a trial of the OX40 agonist ivuxolimab.

This chain's CDR3 is CASSPYGNEQFF. CDR3 coding DNA: TGTGCCAGCAGCCCCTATGGCAATGAGCAGTTCTTC. The rearrangement uses TRBV11-2 and TRBJ2-1; D gene ambiguous. V lost 5 bases and J lost 6, with 8 bases in between. CDR3 length: 12 amino acids. Per germline, CDR1 SGHAT and CDR2 FQNNGV.